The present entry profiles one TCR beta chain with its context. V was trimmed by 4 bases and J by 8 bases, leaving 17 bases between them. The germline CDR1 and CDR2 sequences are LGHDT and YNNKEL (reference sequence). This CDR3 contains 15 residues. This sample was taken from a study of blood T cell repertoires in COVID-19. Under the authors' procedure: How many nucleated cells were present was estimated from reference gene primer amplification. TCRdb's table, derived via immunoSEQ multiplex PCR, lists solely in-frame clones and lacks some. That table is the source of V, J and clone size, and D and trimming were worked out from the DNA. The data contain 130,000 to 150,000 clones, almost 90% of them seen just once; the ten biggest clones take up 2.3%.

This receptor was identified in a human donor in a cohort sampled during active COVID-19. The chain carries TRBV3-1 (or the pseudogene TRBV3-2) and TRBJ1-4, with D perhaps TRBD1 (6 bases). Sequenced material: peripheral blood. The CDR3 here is CASSPPGGAREKLFF. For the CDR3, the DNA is TGTGCCAGCAGCCCCCCGGGGGGGGCTCGGGAAAAACTGTTTTTT.